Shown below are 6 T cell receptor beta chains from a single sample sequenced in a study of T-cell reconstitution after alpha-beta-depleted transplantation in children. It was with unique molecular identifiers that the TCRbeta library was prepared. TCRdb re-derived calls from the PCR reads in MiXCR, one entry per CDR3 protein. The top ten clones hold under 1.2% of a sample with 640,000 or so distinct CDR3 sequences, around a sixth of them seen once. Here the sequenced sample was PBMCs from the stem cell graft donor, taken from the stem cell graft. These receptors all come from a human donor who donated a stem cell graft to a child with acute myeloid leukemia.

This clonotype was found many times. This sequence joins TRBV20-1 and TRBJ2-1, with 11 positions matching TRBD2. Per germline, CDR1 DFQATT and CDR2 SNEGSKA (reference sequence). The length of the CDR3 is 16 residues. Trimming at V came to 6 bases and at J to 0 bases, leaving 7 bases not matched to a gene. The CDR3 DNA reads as TGCAGTGCGCGGACTAGCGGGCCATACTCCTACAATGAGCAGTTCTTC. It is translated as CSARTSGPYSYNEQFF.

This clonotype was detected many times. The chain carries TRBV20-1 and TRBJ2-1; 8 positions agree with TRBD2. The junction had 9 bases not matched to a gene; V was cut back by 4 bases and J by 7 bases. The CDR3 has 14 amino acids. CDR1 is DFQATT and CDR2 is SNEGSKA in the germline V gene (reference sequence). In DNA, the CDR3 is TGCAGTGCTACGCCTAGCGGGCGGGGAAATGAGCAGTTCTTC. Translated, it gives CSATPSGRGNEQFF.

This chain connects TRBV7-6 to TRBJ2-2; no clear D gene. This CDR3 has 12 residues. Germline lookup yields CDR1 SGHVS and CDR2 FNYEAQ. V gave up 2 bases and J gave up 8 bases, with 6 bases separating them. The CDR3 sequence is CASSLFEGELFF. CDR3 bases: TGTGCCAGCAGCTTATTTGAGGGGGAGCTGTTTTTT.

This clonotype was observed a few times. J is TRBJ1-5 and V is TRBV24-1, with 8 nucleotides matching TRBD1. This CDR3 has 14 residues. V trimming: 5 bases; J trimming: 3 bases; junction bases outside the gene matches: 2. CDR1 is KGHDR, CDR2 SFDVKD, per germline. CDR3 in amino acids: CATSAGQDNQPQHF. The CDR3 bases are TGTGCCACCAGTGCGGGACAGGACAATCAGCCCCAGCATTTT.

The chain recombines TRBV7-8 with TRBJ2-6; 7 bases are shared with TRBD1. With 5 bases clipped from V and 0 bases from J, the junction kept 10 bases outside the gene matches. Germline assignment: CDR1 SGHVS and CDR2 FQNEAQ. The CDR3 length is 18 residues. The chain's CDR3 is CASSAQGVLLSGANVLTF. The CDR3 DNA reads TGTGCCAGCAGCGCCCAGGGGGTGCTGCTCTCTGGGGCCAACGTCCTGACTTTC.

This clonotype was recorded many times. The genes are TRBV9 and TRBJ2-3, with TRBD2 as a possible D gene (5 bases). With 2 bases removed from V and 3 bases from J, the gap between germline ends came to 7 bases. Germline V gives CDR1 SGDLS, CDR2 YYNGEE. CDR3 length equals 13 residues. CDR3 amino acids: CASSVGATDTQYF. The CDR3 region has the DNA TGTGCCAGCAGCGTGGGAGCGACAGATACGCAGTATTTT. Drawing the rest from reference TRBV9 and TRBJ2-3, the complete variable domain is DSGVTQTPKHLITATGQRVTLRCSPRSGDLSVYWYQQSLDQGLQFLIQYYNGEERAKGNILERFSAQQFPDLHSELNLSSLELGDSALYFCASSVGATDTQYFGPGTRLTVL.